These 3 T cell receptor beta chains were all obtained from the same sample, sequenced in a study of T-cell memory formation after mild COVID-19. TCRdb re-called the 5' RACE reads with MiXCR, one entry per CDR3 protein. The table shows 95,000 to 110,000 distinct CDR3 sequences, with over 13% occurring only once. Sequenced sample: PBMCs or a T cell subset sorted from them (not recorded which). The receptors originated from a man aged 18 to 35 who had mild COVID-19 (a few samples of this study predate the infection). Cell type and time point are not known.

This rearrangement joins TRBV6-5 to TRBJ2-7, with a possible D match to TRBD1 (5 bases). The CDR3 runs 13 residues. Trimming took 6 bases from V and 4 from J, leaving 13 bases between them. Germline values: CDR1 MNHEY, CDR2 SVGAGI. CDR3 DNA sequence: TGTGCCAGCAGCAGTTATCCAGGGTACGAGCAGTACTTC. It yields the protein CASSSYPGYEQYF.

V gene TRBV10-1 combines with J gene TRBJ2-1; D is possibly TRBD2 (5 bases). Germline V gives CDR1 WNHNN, CDR2 SYGVQD (reference sequence). CDR3 length: 14 residues. V lost 2 bases to trimming and J lost 10 bases, with 15 bases between them. CDR3 sequence reads: CASSERGPLNEQFF. The DNA for the CDR3 is TGCGCCAGCAGTGAGCGGGGTCCCCTGAACGAGCAGTTCTTC.

The gene calls are TRBV10-3 and TRBJ2-3; 8 bases line up with TRBD1. CDR1 ENHRY and CDR2 SYGVKD come from the germline V gene. V dropped 4 bases and J dropped 4; count of bases not matched to a gene: 7. The CDR3 sequence is 15 residues long. The CDR3 loop is CAISVGQGIADTQYF. Here the CDR3 DNA reads TGTGCCATCAGTGTCGGACAGGGCATCGCAGATACGCAGTATTTT.